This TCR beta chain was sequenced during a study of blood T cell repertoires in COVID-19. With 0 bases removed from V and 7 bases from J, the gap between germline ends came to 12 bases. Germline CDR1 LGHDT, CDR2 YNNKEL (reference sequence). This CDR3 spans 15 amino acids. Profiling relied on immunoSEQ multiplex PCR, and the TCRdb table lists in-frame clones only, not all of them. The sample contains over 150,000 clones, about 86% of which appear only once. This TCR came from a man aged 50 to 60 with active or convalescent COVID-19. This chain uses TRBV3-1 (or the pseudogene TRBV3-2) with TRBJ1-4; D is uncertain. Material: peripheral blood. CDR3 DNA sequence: TGTGCCAGCAGCCAAGATTTCGGTGTGGTTGAAAAACTGTTTTTT. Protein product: CASSQDFGVVEKLFF.